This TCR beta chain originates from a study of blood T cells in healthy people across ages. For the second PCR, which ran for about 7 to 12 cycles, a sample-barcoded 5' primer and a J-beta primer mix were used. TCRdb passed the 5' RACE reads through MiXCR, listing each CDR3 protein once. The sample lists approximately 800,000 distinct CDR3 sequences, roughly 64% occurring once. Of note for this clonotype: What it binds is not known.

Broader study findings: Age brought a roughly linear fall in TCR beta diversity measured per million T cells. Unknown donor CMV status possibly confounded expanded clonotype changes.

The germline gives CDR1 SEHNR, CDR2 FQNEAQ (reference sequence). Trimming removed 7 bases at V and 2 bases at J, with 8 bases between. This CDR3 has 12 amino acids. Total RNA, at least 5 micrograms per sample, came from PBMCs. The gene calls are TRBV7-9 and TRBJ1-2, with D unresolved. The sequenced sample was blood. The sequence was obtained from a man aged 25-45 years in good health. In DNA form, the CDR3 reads TGTGCCAGCACCTTTGACAACTATGGCTACACCTTC. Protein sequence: CASTFDNYGYTF.